This is a list of T cell receptor beta chains from one sample in a study of OX40 agonist ivuxolimab in advanced cancers. Profiling relied on immunoSEQ multiplex PCR, and the TCRdb table lists in-frame clones only, not all of them. The sample yields about 98,000 clones, approximately 93% seen once. The source was CD4+ or CD8+ T cells sorted from blood, collected in a trial of the OX40 agonist ivuxolimab. These receptor sequences come from an adult with an advanced solid tumor such as melanoma, head and neck, liver or kidney cancer. The CDR3 runs from the conserved cysteine through the conserved F or W. Each record gives: V gene, CDR3 length, J gene, CDR3 protein.

TRBV4-1,15,TRBJ1-6,CASSRDGTGFSPLHF
TRBV28,15,TRBJ2-7,CASSLGGGAIYEQYF
TRBV19,16,TRBJ1-5,CASSIWGGDFNQPQHF
TRBV28,11,TRBJ1-2,CASSALGGYTF
TRBV6-5,14,TRBJ1-5,CASSPDWGAQPQHF
TRBV11-3,16,TRBJ2-4,CASSLETRRHKNIQYF
TRBV15,15,TRBJ1-5,CATSMDRAGNQPQHF
TRBV13,14,TRBJ2-3,CASSLGQGADTQYF
TRBV7-2,14,TRBJ1-1,CASSLVRADTEAFF
TRBV7-9,14,TRBJ1-6,CASSTGTGLSPLHF
TRBV5-1,14,TRBJ1-5,CASSLVGGGQPQHF
TRBV2,13,TRBJ2-2,CASRAQPAGELFF
TRBV10-3,15,TRBJ2-1,CAIRGTSGARDEQFF
TRBV19,14,TRBJ1-2,CASAPLETWYGYTF
TRBV6-9,17,TRBJ2-3,CASRYLPGQARGDTQYF
TRBV5-1,14,TRBJ2-7,CASSAGTAVYEQYF
TRBV28,13,TRBJ1-5,CASRTHSGQPQHF
TRBV28,14,TRBJ1-2,CASSLGGVSYGYTF
TRBV5-1,12,TRBJ1-3,CASSLDRNTIYF
TRBV7-3,13,TRBJ2-3,CASSLRGADTQYF
TRBV4-2,14,TRBJ1-1,CASSRDRTNTEAFF
TRBV4-3,16,TRBJ2-3,CASSQAANPITDTQYF
TRBV29-1,13,TRBJ2-5,CSVAGGFGETQYF
TRBV2,15,TRBJ1-5,CASSFGGYSNQPQHF
TRBV6-6,11,TRBJ1-2,CASSENYGYTF
TRBV6-1,13,TRBJ2-3,CATARGFTDTQYF
TRBV2,11,TRBJ2-3,CASTATDTQYF
TRBV30,13,TRBJ1-5,CACVPDRNQPQHF
TRBV5-1,14,TRBJ1-3,CASSPGQIGNTIYF
TRBV5-4,15,TRBJ2-1,CASSSTTGPYNEQFF
TRBV6-1,17,TRBJ1-5,CASSEAHAIDSNQPQHF
TRBV27,17,TRBJ2-7,CASRRLWGQGATYEQYF
TRBV30,12,TRBJ2-1,CAASRPYNEQFF
TRBV6-1,16,TRBJ1-6,CASSESTGQGGSPLHF
TRBV28,16,TRBJ1-5,CASSPRGRGMDQPQHF
TRBV5-1,16,TRBJ2-1,CASSRAGSALSNEQFF
TRBV7-3,12,TRBJ2-5,CASSLRQETQYF